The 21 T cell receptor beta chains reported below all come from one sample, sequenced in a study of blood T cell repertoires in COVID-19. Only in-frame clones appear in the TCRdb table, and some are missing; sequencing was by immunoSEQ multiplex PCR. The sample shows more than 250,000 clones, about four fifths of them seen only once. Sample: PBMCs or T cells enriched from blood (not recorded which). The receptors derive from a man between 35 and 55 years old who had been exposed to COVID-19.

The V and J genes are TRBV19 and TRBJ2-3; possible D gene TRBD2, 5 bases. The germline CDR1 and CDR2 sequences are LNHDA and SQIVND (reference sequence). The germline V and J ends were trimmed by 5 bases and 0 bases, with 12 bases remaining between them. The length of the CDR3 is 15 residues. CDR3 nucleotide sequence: TGTGCCAGTAGTCTTTCGGAGGCTAGCACAGATACGCAGTATTTT. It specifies CASSLSEASTDTQYF. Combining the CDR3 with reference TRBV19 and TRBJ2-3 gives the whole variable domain DGGITQSPKYLFRKEGQNVTLSCEQNLNHDAMYWYRQDPGQGLRLIYYSQIVNDFQKGDIAEGYSVSREKKESFPLTVTSAQKNPTAFYLCASSLSEASTDTQYFGPGTRLTVL.

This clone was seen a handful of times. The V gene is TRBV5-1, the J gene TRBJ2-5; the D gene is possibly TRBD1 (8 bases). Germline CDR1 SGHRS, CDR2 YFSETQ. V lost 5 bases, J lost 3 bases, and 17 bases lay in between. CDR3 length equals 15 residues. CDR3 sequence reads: CASRTGQGGKETQYF. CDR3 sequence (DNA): TGCGCCAGCAGAACCGGACAGGGAGGGAAAGAGACCCAGTACTTC.

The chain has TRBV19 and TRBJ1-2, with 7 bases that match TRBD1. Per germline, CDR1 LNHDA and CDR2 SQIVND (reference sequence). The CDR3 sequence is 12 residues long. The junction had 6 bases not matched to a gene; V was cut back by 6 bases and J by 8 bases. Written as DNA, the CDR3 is TGTGCCAGTAGGTGGACAGGCTGGGGCTACACCTTC. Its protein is CASRWTGWGYTF.

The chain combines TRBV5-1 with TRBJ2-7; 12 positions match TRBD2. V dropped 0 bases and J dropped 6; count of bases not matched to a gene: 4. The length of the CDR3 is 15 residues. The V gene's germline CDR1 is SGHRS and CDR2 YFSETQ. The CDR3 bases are TGCGCCAGCAGCTTGGTACTAGCGGGAGGTTCCGAGCAGTACTTC. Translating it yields CASSLVLAGGSEQYF.

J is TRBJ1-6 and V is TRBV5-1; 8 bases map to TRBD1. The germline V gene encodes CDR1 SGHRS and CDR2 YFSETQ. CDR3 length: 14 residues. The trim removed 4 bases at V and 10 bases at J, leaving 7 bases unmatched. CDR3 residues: CASSLTGEGSPLHF. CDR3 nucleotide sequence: TGCGCCAGCAGCCTGACAGGGGAGGGATCACCCCTCCACTTT.

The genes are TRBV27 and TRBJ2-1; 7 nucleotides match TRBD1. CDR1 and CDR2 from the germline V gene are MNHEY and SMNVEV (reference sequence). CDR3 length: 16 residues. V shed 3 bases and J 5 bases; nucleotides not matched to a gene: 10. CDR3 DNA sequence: TGTGCCAGCAGTTTTTTAGGTAGGGACAGACACAATGAGCAGTTCTTC. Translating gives CASSFLGRDRHNEQFF.

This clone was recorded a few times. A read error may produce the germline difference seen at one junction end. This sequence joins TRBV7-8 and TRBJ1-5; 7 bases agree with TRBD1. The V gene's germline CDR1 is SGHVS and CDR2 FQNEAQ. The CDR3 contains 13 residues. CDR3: CASSLGGPQPQHF. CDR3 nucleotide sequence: TGTGCCAGCAGTTTAGGGGGCCCGCAGCCCCAGCATTTT.

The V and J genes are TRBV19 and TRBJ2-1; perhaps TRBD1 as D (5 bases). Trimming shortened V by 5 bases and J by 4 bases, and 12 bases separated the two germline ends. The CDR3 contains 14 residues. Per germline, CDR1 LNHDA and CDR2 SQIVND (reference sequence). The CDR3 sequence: CASSPHDRYNEQFF. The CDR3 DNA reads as TGTGCCAGTAGTCCACATGACAGATACAATGAGCAGTTCTTC. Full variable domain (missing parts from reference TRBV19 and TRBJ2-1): DGGITQSPKYLFRKEGQNVTLSCEQNLNHDAMYWYRQDPGQGLRLIYYSQIVNDFQKGDIAEGYSVSREKKESFPLTVTSAQKNPTAFYLCASSPHDRYNEQFFGPGTRLTVL.

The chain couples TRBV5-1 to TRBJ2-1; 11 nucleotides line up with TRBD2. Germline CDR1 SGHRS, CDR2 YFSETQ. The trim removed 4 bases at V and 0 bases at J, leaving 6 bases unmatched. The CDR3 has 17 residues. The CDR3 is CASSRLAGGGSYNEQFF. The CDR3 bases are TGCGCCAGCAGCCGATTAGCGGGAGGGGGCTCCTACAATGAGCAGTTCTTC.

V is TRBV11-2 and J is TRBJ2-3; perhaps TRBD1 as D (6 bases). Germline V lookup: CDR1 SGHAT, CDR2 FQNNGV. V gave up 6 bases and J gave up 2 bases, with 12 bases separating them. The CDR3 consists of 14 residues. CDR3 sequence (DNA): TGTGCCAGCAGTCATGACAGGTACACAGATACGCAGTATTTT. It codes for CASSHDRYTDTQYF.

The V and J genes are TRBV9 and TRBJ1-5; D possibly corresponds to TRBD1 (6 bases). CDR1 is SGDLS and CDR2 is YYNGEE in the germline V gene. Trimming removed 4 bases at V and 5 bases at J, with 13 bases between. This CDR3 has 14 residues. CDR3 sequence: CASSPGQSDQPQHF. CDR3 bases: TGTGCCAGCAGCCCTGGACAGTCCGATCAGCCCCAGCATTTT.

This CDR3 reads CASSIREGSSPLHF. In DNA form, the CDR3 reads TGTGCCAGCAGTATCAGGGAAGGTAGTTCACCCCTCCACTTT. J is TRBJ1-6 and V is TRBV9; D might be TRBD1 (5 bases). V was cut by 5 bases and J by 9 bases, with 15 bases left in between. CDR1 and CDR2 from the germline V gene are SGDLS and YYNGEE. The CDR3 spans 14 residues.

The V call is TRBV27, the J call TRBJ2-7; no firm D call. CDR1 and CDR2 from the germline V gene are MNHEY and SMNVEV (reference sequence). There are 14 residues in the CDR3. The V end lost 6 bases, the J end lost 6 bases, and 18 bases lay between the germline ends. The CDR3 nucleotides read TGTGCCAGCAGCTATCAACGAAGAGGCTCCGAGCAGTACTTC. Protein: CASSYQRRGSEQYF.

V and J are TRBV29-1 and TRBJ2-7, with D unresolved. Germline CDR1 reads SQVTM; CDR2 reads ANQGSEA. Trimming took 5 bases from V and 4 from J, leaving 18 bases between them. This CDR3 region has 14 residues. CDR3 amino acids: CSVREERDLYEQYF. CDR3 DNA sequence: TGCAGCGTTCGAGAAGAGCGAGACCTATACGAGCAGTACTTC.

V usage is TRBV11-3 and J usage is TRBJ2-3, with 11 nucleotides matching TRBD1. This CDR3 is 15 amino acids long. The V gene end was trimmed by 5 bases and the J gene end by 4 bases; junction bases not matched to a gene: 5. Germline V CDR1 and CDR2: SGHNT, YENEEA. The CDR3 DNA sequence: TGTGCCAGCAGCCCCCGGACAGGGGGCCCAGATACGCAGTATTTT. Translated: CASSPRTGGPDTQYF.

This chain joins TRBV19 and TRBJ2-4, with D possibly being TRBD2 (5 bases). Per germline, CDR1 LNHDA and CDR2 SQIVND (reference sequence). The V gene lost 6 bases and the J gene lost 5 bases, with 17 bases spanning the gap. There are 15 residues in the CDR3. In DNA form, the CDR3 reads TGTGCCAGTAGCCCGACTACCCAGGTCCAAAACATTCAGTACTTC. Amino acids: CASSPTTQVQNIQYF.

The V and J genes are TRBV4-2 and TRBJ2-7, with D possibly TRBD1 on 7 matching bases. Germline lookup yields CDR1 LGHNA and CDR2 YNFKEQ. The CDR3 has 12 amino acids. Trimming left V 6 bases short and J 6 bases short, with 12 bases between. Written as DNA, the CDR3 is TGTGCCAGCAGGGGGCAGGGGGGCGAGCAGTACTTC. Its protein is CASRGQGGEQYF.

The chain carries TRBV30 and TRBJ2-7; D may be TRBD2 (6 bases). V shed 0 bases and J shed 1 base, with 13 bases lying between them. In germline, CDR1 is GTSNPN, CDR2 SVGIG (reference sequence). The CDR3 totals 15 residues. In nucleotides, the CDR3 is TGTGCCTGGAGTGTTCTAAGGAGGGCGTCCTACGAGCAGTACTTC. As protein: CAWSVLRRASYEQYF.

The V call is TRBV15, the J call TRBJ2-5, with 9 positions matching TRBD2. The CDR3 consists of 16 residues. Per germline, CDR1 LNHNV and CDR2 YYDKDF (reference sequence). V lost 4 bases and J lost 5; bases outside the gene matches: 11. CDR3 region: CATSTIAGAGGETQYF. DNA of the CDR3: TGTGCCACCAGCACAATAGCGGGAGCGGGCGGGGAGACCCAGTACTTC.

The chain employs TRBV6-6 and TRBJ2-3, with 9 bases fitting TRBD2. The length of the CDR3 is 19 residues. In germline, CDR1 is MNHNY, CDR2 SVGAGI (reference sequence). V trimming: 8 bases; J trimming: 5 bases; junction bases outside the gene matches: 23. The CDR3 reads CASRLGREGREVGGDTQYF. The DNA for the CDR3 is TGTGCCAGCCGTCTGGGGCGGGAGGGCCGGGAAGTGGGGGGAGATACGCAGTATTTT.

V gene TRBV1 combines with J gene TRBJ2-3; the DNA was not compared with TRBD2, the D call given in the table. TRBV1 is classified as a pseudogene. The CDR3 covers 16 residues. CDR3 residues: CTSSQDRGTLVLGQYF. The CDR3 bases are TGCACCAGCAGCCAAGATCGGGGGACTCTAGTTTTGGGGCAGTATTTT.